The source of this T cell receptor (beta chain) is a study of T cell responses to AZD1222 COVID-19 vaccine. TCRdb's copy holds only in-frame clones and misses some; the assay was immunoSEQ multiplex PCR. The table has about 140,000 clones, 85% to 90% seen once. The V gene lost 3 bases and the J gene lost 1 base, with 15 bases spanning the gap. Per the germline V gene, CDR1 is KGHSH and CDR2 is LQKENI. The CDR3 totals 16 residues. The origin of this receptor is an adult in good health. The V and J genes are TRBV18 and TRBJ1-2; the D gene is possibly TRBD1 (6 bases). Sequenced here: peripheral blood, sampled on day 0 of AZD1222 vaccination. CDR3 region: CASSPVGQGRNYGYTF. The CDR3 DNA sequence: TGTGCCAGCTCACCGGTTGGGCAGGGGCGTAACTATGGCTACACCTTC.